A single sample gave rise to the 25 T cell receptor beta chains below, sequenced in a study of T cell repertoires in cytomegalovirus infection. TCRdb ran MiXCR on the reads and lists one entry per CDR3 protein. The sample records about 900,000 distinct CDR3 sequences, roughly a third being singletons. Their antigens remain unidentified. The specimen was cultured CD8+ T cells from PBMCs, collected from culture after CMV antigen stimulation. The receptors come from a human donor in good health (CMV status not recorded). Some clones in this sample may be carry-over from other donors' samples.

V usage is TRBV27 and J usage is TRBJ1-4, with 8 nucleotides matching TRBD1. Trimming at V came to 8 bases and at J to 8 bases, leaving 10 bases not matched to a gene. Per germline, CDR1 MNHEY and CDR2 SMNVEV (reference sequence). CDR3 length: 14 amino acids. This CDR3 is CASGGQGVGEKLFF. The DNA for the CDR3 is TGTGCCAGCGGAGGACAGGGTGTTGGAGAAAAACTGTTTTTT.

This clonotype has only a few counts. As DNA, the CDR3 is TGTGCCAGCAGTTACCGGACTCGTACCGGGGAGCTGTTTTTT. It codes for CASSYRTRTGELFF. J is TRBJ2-2 and V is TRBV6-5, with D perhaps TRBD2 (5 bases). The CDR3 is 14 residues long. V shed 2 bases and J shed 5 bases, with 9 bases lying between them. Germline V gives CDR1 MNHEY, CDR2 SVGAGI.

This clonotype has a handful of counts. This rearrangement joins TRBV2 to TRBJ2-3; D gene ambiguous. The V and J ends lost 5 bases and 0 bases respectively, with 15 bases between them. This CDR3 comprises 16 residues. Germline CDR1 is SNHLY and CDR2 is FYNNEI. The chain's CDR3 is CASSSRTAGSTDTQYF. Written as DNA, the CDR3 is TGTGCCAGCAGTTCCAGAACCGCAGGCAGCACAGATACGCAGTATTTT.

On this clonotype itself: The junction shows a germline mismatch at one end, possibly a read error. This chain connects TRBV27 to TRBJ2-7, with D hard to call. In germline, CDR1 is MNHEY, CDR2 SMNVEV (reference sequence). CDR3 size: 13 residues. The CDR3 here is CANSFGKNYEQYF. The CDR3 bases are TGTGCCAACAGTTTCGGAAAAAACTACGAGCAGTACTTC.

The J gene is TRBJ2-1, the V gene TRBV4-1, with D unresolved. The CDR3 is made up of 16 amino acids. Per germline, CDR1 MGHRA and CDR2 YSYEKL. Trimming removed 0 bases from V and 4 bases from J, with 13 bases in between. CDR3 sequence: CASSQDLTGKYNEQFF. CDR3 nucleotide sequence: TGCGCCAGCAGCCAAGATCTTACTGGGAAGTACAATGAGCAGTTCTTC.

V usage is TRBV12-3 or TRBV12-4 and J usage is TRBJ2-2, with TRBD2 as a possible D gene (6 bases). This CDR3 has 15 residues. Between the trimmed V and J ends, which lost 3 bases and 3 bases, there was a span of 11 bases. Written as DNA, the CDR3 is TGTGCCAGCAGTTTGGGCGGGGCAGACACCGGGGAGCTGTTTTTT. It translates to CASSLGGADTGELFF.

The V gene is TRBV7-3, the J gene TRBJ1-2, with 9 positions matching TRBD1. Germline V lookup: CDR1 SGHTA, CDR2 FQGTGA. The length of the CDR3 is 18 residues. Trimming took 2 bases from V and 0 from J; bases not matched to a gene: 10. The CDR3 region is CASSLPGTGIRANYGYTF. The DNA for the CDR3 is TGTGCCAGCAGCTTACCTGGGACAGGGATAAGGGCTAACTATGGCTACACCTTC.

This clonotype was detected a few times. The CDR3 nucleotides are TGTGCCAGCAGTTTCCAAGGGCCCTACTCTGGAAACACCATATATTTT. It is translated as CASSFQGPYSGNTIYF. This rearrangement joins TRBV27 to TRBJ1-3; D is unclear. Trimming stripped 3 bases from V and 0 bases from J, with 12 bases between. Germline V gene data show CDR1 as MNHEY and CDR2 as SMNVEV (reference sequence). The CDR3 has 16 residues.

This clonotype was recorded at least ten times. CDR3 region: CASSYSGSSYEQYF. The CDR3 bases are TGTGCCAGCAGTTACTCAGGGTCTTCCTACGAGCAGTACTTC. This sequence joins TRBV6-5 and TRBJ2-7; D gene ambiguous. CDR3 size: 14 residues. Per the germline V gene, CDR1 is MNHEY and CDR2 is SVGAGI. With 0 bases removed from V and 1 base from J, the gap between germline ends came to 7 bases.

This clonotype was found many times. The chain couples TRBV7-8 to TRBJ2-1; D is undetermined. V dropped 2 bases and J dropped 0 bases, with 8 bases sitting between them. The CDR3 runs 15 residues. Germline CDR1 SGHVS, CDR2 FQNEAQ. The CDR3 region is CASSLIQSSYNEQFF. DNA for the CDR3: TGTGCCAGCAGCTTAATACAGAGCTCCTACAATGAGCAGTTCTTC. Full variable domain (rest looked up from reference TRBV7-8 and TRBJ2-1): GAGVSQSPRYKVAKRGQDVALRCDPISGHVSLFWYQQALGQGPEFLTYFQNEAQLDKSGLPSDRFFAERPEGSVSTLKIQRTQQEDSAVYLCASSLIQSSYNEQFFGPGTRLTVL.

The chain combines TRBV6-1 with TRBJ1-6; no clear D gene. The V and J ends lost 5 bases and 0 bases respectively, with 11 bases between them. The CDR3 consists of 16 residues. Germline V gene lookup returns CDR1 MNHNS and CDR2 SASEGT. In nucleotides, the CDR3 is TGTGCCAGCAGTAGCCCGCCAAGCTCCTATAATTCACCCCTCCACTTT. Amino acid sequence: CASSSPPSSYNSPLHF.

This chain joins TRBV5-6 and TRBJ2-2, with 8 bases fitting TRBD1. This CDR3 contains 15 residues. After removal of 7 bases from V and 6 bases from J, the junction contained 11 bases not matched to a gene. Germline CDR1 reads SGHDT; CDR2 reads YYEEEE. In DNA, the CDR3 is TGTGCCAGCGGCAGCCGGGACAGGTTGTCCGGGGAGCTGTTTTTT. Its translation is CASGSRDRLSGELFF.

This clonotype was found many times. The chain links TRBV6-2 or TRBV6-3 to TRBJ2-7; possible D gene TRBD2, 5 bases. Germline V lookup: CDR1 MNHEY, CDR2 SVGEGT. The CDR3 sequence is 14 residues long. The V gene lost 0 bases and the J gene lost 2 bases, with 8 bases spanning the gap. The CDR3 DNA reads TGTGCCAGCAGTTACTCAAGGGAGACCTACGAGCAGTACGTC. This translates into CASSYSRETYEQYV.

The chain joins TRBV30 to TRBJ2-1; D is unclear. This CDR3 is 14 amino acids long. Trimming stripped 0 bases from V and 3 bases from J, with 9 bases between. From germline, CDR1 is GTSNPN and CDR2 SVGIG (reference sequence). The chain's CDR3 is CAWSVGSSYNEQFF. In nucleotides, the CDR3 is TGTGCCTGGAGTGTGGGTAGTAGCTACAATGAGCAGTTCTTC.

V is TRBV11-2 and J is TRBJ1-6; D not resolved. This CDR3 comprises 16 residues. CDR1 and CDR2 from the germline V gene are SGHAT and FQNNGV. Deletions cut 8 bases from V and 0 bases from J, with 14 bases between. The CDR3 DNA follows: TGTGCCAGCCGTGGCAGGTTTAGCTCCTATAATTCACCCCTCCACTTT. Translating gives CASRGRFSSYNSPLHF.

The chain couples TRBV4-2 to TRBJ2-7, with TRBD2 identical over 10 bases. Germline V lookup: CDR1 LGHNA, CDR2 YNFKEQ. The CDR3 is made up of 17 amino acids. After removal of 0 bases from V and 0 bases from J, the junction contained 5 bases not matched to a gene. CDR3 residues: CASSQELAGRHSYEQYF. The CDR3 DNA is TGTGCCAGCAGCCAAGAACTAGCGGGGCGACACTCCTACGAGCAGTACTTC.

The J gene is TRBJ2-1, the V gene TRBV29-1, with 9 nucleotides matching TRBD2. The length of the CDR3 is 15 residues. V lost 4 bases to trimming and J lost 3 bases; unmatched junction nucleotides: 7. CDR1 and CDR2 (germline): SQVTM, ANQGSEA. The CDR3 DNA is TGCAGCGTTGTGGTTGCTAGCGGGGTCTACAATGAGCAGTTCTTC. Residues: CSVVVASGVYNEQFF.

The rearrangement uses TRBV6-6 and TRBJ2-7, with 9 bases that match TRBD1. CDR1 and CDR2 from the germline V gene are MNHNY and SVGAGI (reference sequence). This CDR3 has 14 residues. V gave up 2 bases and J gave up 5 bases; unmatched junction bases: 4. The CDR3 sequence: CASSYRGQGHEQYF. CDR3 bases: TGTGCCAGCAGTTACAGGGGACAGGGCCACGAGCAGTACTTC.

V and J are TRBV3-1 and TRBJ1-2; 7 nucleotides align to TRBD1. Trimming cost V 4 bases and J 4 bases; bases outside gene matches: 12. This CDR3 spans 16 amino acids. Germline CDR1 reads LGHDT; CDR2 reads YNNKEL (reference sequence). The CDR3 loop is CASSPQSGQSGYGYTF. CDR3 coding DNA: TGTGCCAGCAGCCCCCAATCGGGACAGTCAGGCTATGGCTACACCTTC.

This clonotype was detected ten times or more. V and J are TRBV7-2 and TRBJ2-1; 13 positions agree with TRBD2. Per germline, CDR1 SGHTA and CDR2 FQGNSA. The ends lost 5 bases at V and 8 bases at J; junction bases unmatched: 9. This CDR3 spans 16 amino acids. CDR3 amino acids: CASSAPTSGGAYEQFF. The CDR3 nucleotides read TGTGCCAGCAGCGCACCCACTAGCGGGGGGGCCTATGAGCAGTTCTTC.

This clonotype was seen only a few times. The chain carries TRBV7-6 and TRBJ1-2; D is possibly TRBD1 (6 bases). V was trimmed by 4 bases and J by 9 bases, leaving 15 bases between them. The CDR3 is made up of 13 amino acids. CDR1 is SGHVS and CDR2 is FNYEAQ in the germline V gene. CDR3: CASSSEDSRSYTF. Here the CDR3 DNA reads TGTGCCAGCAGCTCCGAGGACAGTCGTAGCTACACCTTC.

This clonotype was counted between two and nine times. The J gene is TRBJ2-7, the V gene TRBV28; D may be TRBD2 (6 bases). Per germline, CDR1 MDHEN and CDR2 SYDVKM. With 5 bases removed from V and 0 bases from J, the gap between germline ends came to 14 bases. CDR3 length: 15 amino acids. The chain's CDR3 is CASSPDGGSSYEQYF. The CDR3 DNA is TGTGCCAGCAGTCCCGACGGGGGTAGCTCCTACGAGCAGTACTTC.

The chain carries TRBV27 and TRBJ2-3; unclear D gene. The germline CDR1 and CDR2 sequences are MNHEY and SMNVEV (reference sequence). The CDR3 has 13 residues. The germline V and J ends were trimmed by 7 bases and 0 bases, with 8 bases remaining between them. The CDR3 DNA follows: TGTGCCAGCATTACAGAAAGCACAGATACGCAGTATTTT. It specifies CASITESTDTQYF.

The V and J genes are TRBV10-3 and TRBJ1-1; perhaps TRBD1 as D (5 bases). Trimming left V 3 bases short and J 5 bases short, with 7 bases between. Germline CDR1 and CDR2: ENHRY and SYGVKD. This CDR3 contains 12 residues. CDR3 protein: CAISDRDTEAFF. Written as DNA, the CDR3 is TGTGCCATCAGTGACAGGGATACTGAAGCTTTCTTT.

This chain links TRBV4-1 with TRBJ2-3; D gene ambiguous. In germline, CDR1 is MGHRA, CDR2 YSYEKL. Trimming left V 3 bases short and J 6 bases short, with 13 bases between. The CDR3 loop spans 14 amino acids. The DNA for the CDR3 is TGCGCCAGCAGCCACCGGGCCCCCGGGGATACGCAGTATTTT. This translates into CASSHRAPGDTQYF.